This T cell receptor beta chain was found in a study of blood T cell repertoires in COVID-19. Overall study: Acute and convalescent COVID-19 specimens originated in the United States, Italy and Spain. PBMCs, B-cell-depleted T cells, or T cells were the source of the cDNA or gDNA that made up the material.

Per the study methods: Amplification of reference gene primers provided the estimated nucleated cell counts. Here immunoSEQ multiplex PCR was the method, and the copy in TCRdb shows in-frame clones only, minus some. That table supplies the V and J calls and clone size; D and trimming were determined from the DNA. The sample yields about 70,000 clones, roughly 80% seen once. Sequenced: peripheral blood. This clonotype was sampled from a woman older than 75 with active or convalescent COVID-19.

The CDR3 protein is CASSFGQGRETQYF. The CDR3 bases are TGTGCCAGCAGCTTCGGACAGGGACGGGAGACCCAGTACTTC. V and J are TRBV7-2 and TRBJ2-5, with TRBD1 matching 8 bases. CDR3 length equals 14 residues. V shed 3 bases, J shed 5 bases, and the junction held 5 bases outside the gene matches. Germline CDR1 and CDR2: SGHTA and FQGNSA. The variable domain in full, with the rest retrieved from reference TRBV7-2 and TRBJ2-5, is GAGVSQSPSNKVTEKGKDVELRCDPISGHTALYWYRQSLGQGLEFLIYFQGNSAPDKSGLPSDRFSAERTGGSVSTLTIQRTQQEDSAVYLCASSFGQGRETQYFGPGTRLLVL.